One sample yielded the 8 T cell receptor beta chains listed below, sequenced in a study of blood T cell repertoires in COVID-19. Measured with immunoSEQ multiplex PCR; TCRdb has only the in-frame clones, and not every one. This sample has about 300,000 clones, with approximately 84% found just once. The source material was peripheral blood. These receptors all come from a human donor with COVID-19, enrolled during active disease. The donor label of this sample is uncertain.

The chain is built from TRBV11-2 and TRBJ2-1; 8 bases are shared with TRBD2. V gave up 3 bases and J gave up 6 bases; unmatched junction bases: 4. The CDR3 runs 14 residues. The V gene's germline CDR1 is SGHAT and CDR2 FQNNGV. The CDR3 DNA reads TGTGCCAGCAGCTTGGGACTAGTAACCAATGAGCAGTTCTTC. This translates into CASSLGLVTNEQFF. Looking up the rest from reference TRBV11-2 and TRBJ2-1 gives the full variable domain: EAGVAQSPRYKIIEKRQSVAFWCNPISGHATLYWYQQILGQGPKLLIQFQNNGVVDDSQLPKDRFSAERLKGVDSTLKIQPAKLEDSAVYLCASSLGLVTNEQFFGPGTRLTVL.

V and J are TRBV28 and TRBJ1-6; 7 bases map to TRBD1. The CDR3 has 15 residues. The germline gives CDR1 MDHEN, CDR2 SYDVKM. V trimming: 3 bases; J trimming: 4 bases; junction bases outside the gene matches: 3. CDR3 protein: CASSFGDSYNSPLHF. CDR3 DNA sequence: TGTGCCAGCAGTTTCGGGGACAGTTATAATTCACCCCTCCACTTT.

CDR3 sequence: CASSIGANQPQHF. CDR3 nucleotides: TGTGCCAGCAGCATAGGCGCCAATCAGCCCCAGCATTTT. This rearrangement joins TRBV9 to TRBJ1-5; the D is unclear. The germline V and J ends were trimmed by 4 bases and 3 bases, with 8 bases remaining between them. In germline, CDR1 is SGDLS, CDR2 YYNGEE. The CDR3 is 13 amino acids.

The rearrangement uses TRBV30 and TRBJ1-1; D is ambiguous. From germline, CDR1 is GTSNPN and CDR2 SVGIG (reference sequence). Trimming removed 0 bases from V and 3 bases from J, with 5 bases in between. This CDR3 is 12 amino acids long. The CDR3, as DNA: TGTGCCTGGAGTGTGCGGTACACTGAAGCTTTCTTT. It translates to CAWSVRYTEAFF.

The CDR3 DNA sequence: TGTGCCAGCAGCCAGGCCTCTCACAGGAATGAGCAGTTCTTC. Protein: CASSQASHRNEQFF. This chain connects TRBV3-1 (or the pseudogene TRBV3-2) to TRBJ2-1; perhaps TRBD1 as D (5 bases). The CDR3 has 14 residues. Germline CDR1 reads LGHDT; CDR2 reads YNNKEL (reference sequence). Trimming removed 3 bases from V and 7 bases from J, with 13 bases in between.

The rearrangement uses TRBV28 and TRBJ1-1, with unresolved D. Trimming cost V 5 bases and J 4 bases, with 11 bases left between them. CDR3 length equals 13 residues. The V gene's germline CDR1 is MDHEN and CDR2 SYDVKM. CDR3 loop: CASSGLPFTEAFF. The CDR3 DNA reads as TGTGCCAGCAGTGGACTCCCCTTCACTGAAGCTTTCTTT.

This rearrangement joins TRBV5-1 to TRBJ2-5; the match to TRBD2 covers 13 bases. The CDR3 spans 15 residues. The trim removed 4 bases at V and 5 bases at J, leaving 5 bases unmatched. Germline assignment: CDR1 SGHRS and CDR2 YFSETQ. The CDR3 sequence is CASSGGLAGLETQYF. CDR3 nucleotide sequence: TGCGCCAGCAGCGGGGGACTAGCGGGACTGGAGACCCAGTACTTC.

This chain uses TRBV6-5 with TRBJ2-3, with 8 bases identical to TRBD2. With 7 bases clipped from V and 5 bases from J, the junction kept 11 bases outside the gene matches. CDR1 is MNHEY, CDR2 SVGAGI, per germline. This CDR3 has 15 amino acids. This CDR3 reads CASIPPGGGVDTQYF. The CDR3 region has the DNA TGTGCCAGCATCCCACCGGGAGGGGGGGTAGATACGCAGTATTTT.